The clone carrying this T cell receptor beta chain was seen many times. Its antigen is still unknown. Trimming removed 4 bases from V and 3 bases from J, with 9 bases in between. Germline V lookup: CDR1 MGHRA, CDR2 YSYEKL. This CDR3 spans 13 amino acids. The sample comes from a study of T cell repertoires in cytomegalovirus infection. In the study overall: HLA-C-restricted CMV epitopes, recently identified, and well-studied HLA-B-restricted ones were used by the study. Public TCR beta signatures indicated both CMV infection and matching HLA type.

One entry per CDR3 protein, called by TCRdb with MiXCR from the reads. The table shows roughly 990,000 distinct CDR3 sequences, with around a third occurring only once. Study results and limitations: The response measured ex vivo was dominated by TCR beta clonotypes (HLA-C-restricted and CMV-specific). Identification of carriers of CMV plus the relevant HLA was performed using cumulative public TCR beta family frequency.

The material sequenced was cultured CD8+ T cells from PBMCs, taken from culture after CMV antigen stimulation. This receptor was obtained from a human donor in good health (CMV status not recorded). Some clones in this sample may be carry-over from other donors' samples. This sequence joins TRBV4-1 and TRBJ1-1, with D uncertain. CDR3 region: CASSRDGDTEAFF. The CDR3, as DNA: TGCGCCAGCAGCCGAGACGGAGACACTGAAGCTTTCTTT.